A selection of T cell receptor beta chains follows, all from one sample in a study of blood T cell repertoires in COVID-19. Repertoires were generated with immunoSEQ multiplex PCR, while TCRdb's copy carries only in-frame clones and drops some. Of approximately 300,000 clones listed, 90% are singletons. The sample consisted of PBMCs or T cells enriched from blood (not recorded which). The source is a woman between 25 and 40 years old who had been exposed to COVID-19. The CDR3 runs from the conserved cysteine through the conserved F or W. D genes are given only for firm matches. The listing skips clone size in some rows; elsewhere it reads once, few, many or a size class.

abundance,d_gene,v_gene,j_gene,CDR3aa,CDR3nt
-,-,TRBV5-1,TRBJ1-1,CASSQDGRTKAFF,TGCGCCAGCAGTCAGGATGGAAGGACAAAAGCTTTCTTT
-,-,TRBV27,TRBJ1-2,CASSLSAGLGLHF,TGTGCCAGCAGTTTATCTGCAGGGTTAGGGCTCCACTTC
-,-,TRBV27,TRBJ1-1,CASRPGNTEAFF,TGTGCCAGCCGCCCCGGGAACACTGAAGCTTTCTTT
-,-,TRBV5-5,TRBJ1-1,CASSLDQGLTMNTEAFF,TGTGCCAGCAGCTTGGACCAGGGACTAACAATGAACACTGAAGCTTTCTTT
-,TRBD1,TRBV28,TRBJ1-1,CASRPTRTGYGFGEAFF,TGTGCCAGCAGGCCGACGAGGACAGGGTATGGGTTTGGTGAAGCTTTCTTT
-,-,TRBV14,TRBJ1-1,CASSLTQGTTEAFF,TGTGCCAGCAGCCTGACTCAGGGTACCACTGAAGCTTTCTTT
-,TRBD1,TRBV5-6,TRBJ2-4,CASSTDRGKNIQYF,TGTGCCAGCAGCACCGACAGGGGCAAAAACATTCAGTACTTC
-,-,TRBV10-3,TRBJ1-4,CAISDEWRTGREKLFF,TGTGCCATCAGTGACGAGTGGCGAACAGGAAGGGAAAAACTGTTTTTT
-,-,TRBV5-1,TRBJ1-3,CASSLNRGASGNTIYF,TGCGCCAGCAGCTTAAATCGGGGGGCGTCAGGAAACACCATATATTTT
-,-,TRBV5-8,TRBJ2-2,CASSSTSLWSGELFF,TGTGCCAGCAGCTCGACTAGTCTTTGGTCCGGGGAGCTGTTTTTT
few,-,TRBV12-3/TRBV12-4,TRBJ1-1,CASSTTARAFF,TGTGCCAGCAGTACGACAGCTAGAGCTTTCTTT
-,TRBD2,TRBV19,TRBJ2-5,CASSIGAGRGAETQYF,TGTGCCAGTAGTATAGGGGCAGGGAGGGGTGCGGAGACCCAGTACTTC
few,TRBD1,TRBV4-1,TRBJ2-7,CASSQAVGTGGSYEQYF,TGCGCCAGCAGCCAAGCCGTGGGGACAGGAGGCTCCTACGAGCAGTACTTC
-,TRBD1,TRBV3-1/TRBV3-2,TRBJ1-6,CASRGQGDLSPLHF,TGTGCCAGCAGGGGACAGGGTGATTTATCACCCCTCCACTTT
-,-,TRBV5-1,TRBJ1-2,CASGSSDGIVYGYTF,TGCGCCAGCGGGTCCTCGGACGGGATTGTCTATGGCTACACCTTC
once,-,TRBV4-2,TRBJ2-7,CASSRLLTESYEQYF,TGTGCCAGCAGCCGACTGCTGACAGAATCCTACGAGCAGTACTTC
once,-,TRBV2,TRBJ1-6,CASSVGQGQDSPLHF,TGTGCCAGCAGTGTGGGTCAGGGGCAGGATTCACCCCTCCACTTT
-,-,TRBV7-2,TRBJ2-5,CASSLGTLRETQYF,TGTGCCAGCAGCTTAGGTACCCTACGGGAGACCCAGTACTTC
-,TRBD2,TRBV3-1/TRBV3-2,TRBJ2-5,CASSTRLAQYF,TGTGCCAGCAGCACCCGACTAGCTCAGTACTTC
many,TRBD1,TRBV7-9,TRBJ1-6,CASSLARTGHSPLHF,TGTGCCAGCAGCTTAGCGAGGACAGGGCATTCACCCCTCCACTTT
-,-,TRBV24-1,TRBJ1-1,CATSAWGHTEAFF,TGTGCCACCAGTGCATGGGGGCACACTGAAGCTTTCTTT
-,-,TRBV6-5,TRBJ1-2,CASSPTWSSNYGYTF,TGTGCCAGCAGCCCCACTTGGAGTTCTAACTATGGCTACACCTTC
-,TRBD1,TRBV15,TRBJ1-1,CATTPTTGATEAFF,TGTGCCACCACCCCCACGACAGGGGCCACTGAAGCTTTCTTT
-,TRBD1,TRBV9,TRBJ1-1,CASSAWDRGNTEAFF,TGTGCCAGCAGCGCATGGGACAGGGGGAACACTGAAGCTTTCTTT
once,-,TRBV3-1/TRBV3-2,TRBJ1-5,CASSPGGWNQPQHF,TGTGCCAGCAGCCCCGGGGGGTGGAATCAGCCCCAGCATTTT
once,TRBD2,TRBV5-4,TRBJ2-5,CASSLDSGSGETQYF,TGTGCCAGCAGCTTGGATAGCGGGAGTGGGGAGACCCAGTACTTC
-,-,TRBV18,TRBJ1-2,CASSPTNRGFGVGYTF,TGTGCCAGCTCACCTACGAACCGGGGATTTGGGGTCGGCTACACCTTC
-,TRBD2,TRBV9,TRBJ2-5,CASSGGGPGQETQYF,TGTGCCAGCAGCGGCGGGGGGCCGGGGCAAGAGACCCAGTACTTC
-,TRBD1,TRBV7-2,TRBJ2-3,CASSFLGPGGYEDTQYF,TGTGCCAGCAGCTTCCTCGGGCCAGGGGGCTATGAAGATACGCAGTATTTT
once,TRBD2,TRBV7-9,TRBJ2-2,CASSIPADWRGTGELFF,TGTGCCAGCTCAATACCCGCCGACTGGCGGGGGACCGGGGAGCTGTTTTTT
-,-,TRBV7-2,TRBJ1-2,CASSVQGYGYTF,TGTGCCAGCAGCGTTCAGGGCTATGGCTACACCTTC
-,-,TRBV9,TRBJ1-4,CASSVDPSNEKLFF,TGTGCCAGCAGCGTAGACCCCAGTAACGAAAAACTGTTTTTT
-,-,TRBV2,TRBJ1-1,CASTGRGDTEAFF,TGTGCCAGCACGGGGCGCGGGGACACTGAAGCTTTCTTT
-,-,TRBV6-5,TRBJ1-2,CASSSRDSGGYTF,TGTGCCAGCAGTTCCCGGGACTCCGGGGGCTACACCTTC
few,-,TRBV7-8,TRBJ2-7,CASSAYPRGSSYEQYF,TGTGCCAGCAGCGCTTATCCCCGGGGGAGCTCCTACGAGCAGTACTTC
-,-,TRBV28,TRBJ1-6,CASSLSQLSRGSPLHF,TGTGCCAGCAGTTTAAGTCAGCTGAGTCGAGGTTCACCCCTCCACTTT
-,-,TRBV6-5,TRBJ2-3,CASRLQGLNTDTQYF,TGTGCCAGCAGACTACAGGGTCTAAACACAGATACGCAGTATTTT
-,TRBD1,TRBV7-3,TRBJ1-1,CASSFLPLRQGGTEAFF,TGTGCCAGCAGCTTTCTCCCACTTAGACAGGGAGGCACTGAAGCTTTCTTT
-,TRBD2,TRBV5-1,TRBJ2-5,CASSLTSGAGETQYF,TGCGCCAGCAGCCTGACTAGCGGGGCTGGGGAGACCCAGTACTTC
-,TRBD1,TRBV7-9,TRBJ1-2,CASRTPQGGYGYTF,TGTGCCAGCAGGACGCCCCAGGGGGGCTATGGCTACACCTTC
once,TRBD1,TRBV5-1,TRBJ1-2,CASSLARTGGADYTF,TGCGCCAGCAGCTTGGCCCGGACAGGGGGCGCCGACTACACCTTC
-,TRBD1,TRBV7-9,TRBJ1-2,CASSPQGTYGYTF,TGTGCCAGCAGCCCACAGGGGACCTATGGCTACACCTTC
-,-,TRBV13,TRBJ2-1,CASSPRDSLPLF,TGTGCCAGCAGCCCACGGGACTCGCTCCCGCTCTTC
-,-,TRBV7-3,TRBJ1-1,CASSPRGRTEAFF,TGTGCCAGCAGCCCCAGGGGACGGACTGAAGCTTTCTTT
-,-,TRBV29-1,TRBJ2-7,CSVAPKAGYEQYF,TGCAGCGTTGCTCCTAAAGCGGGTTACGAGCAGTACTTC
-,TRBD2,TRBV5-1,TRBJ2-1,CASTGLAGGFRNEQFF,TGCGCCAGCACCGGACTAGCGGGGGGGTTCCGGAATGAGCAGTTCTTC
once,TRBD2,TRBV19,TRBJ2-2,CASSFLGLAGGLHKLAGELFF,TGTGCCAGTAGTTTCCTCGGACTAGCGGGGGGCCTTCACAAACTGGCCGGGGAGCTGTTTTTT
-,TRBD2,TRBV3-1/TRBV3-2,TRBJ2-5,CASSQAWTSGEETQYF,TGTGCCAGCAGCCAAGCCTGGACTAGCGGTGAGGAGACCCAGTACTTC
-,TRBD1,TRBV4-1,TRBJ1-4,CASSQGKRDRGLSDRKLFF,TGCGCCAGCAGCCAAGGCAAGAGGGACAGGGGGCTGTCTGATAGAAAACTGTTTTTT
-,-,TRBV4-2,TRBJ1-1,CASSWTDRNTEAFF,TGTGCCAGCAGTTGGACAGATCGGAACACTGAAGCTTTCTTT
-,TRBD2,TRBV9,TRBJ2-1,CASSGLAGGMVEQFF,TGTGCCAGCAGCGGACTAGCGGGGGGGATGGTTGAGCAGTTCTTC
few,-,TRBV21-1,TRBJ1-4,CASSTTGGGTTTIILPHNEKLFF,TGTGCCAGCAGCACAACAGGGGGCGGGACTACGACCATTATACTGCCCCATAATGAAAAACTGTTTTTT